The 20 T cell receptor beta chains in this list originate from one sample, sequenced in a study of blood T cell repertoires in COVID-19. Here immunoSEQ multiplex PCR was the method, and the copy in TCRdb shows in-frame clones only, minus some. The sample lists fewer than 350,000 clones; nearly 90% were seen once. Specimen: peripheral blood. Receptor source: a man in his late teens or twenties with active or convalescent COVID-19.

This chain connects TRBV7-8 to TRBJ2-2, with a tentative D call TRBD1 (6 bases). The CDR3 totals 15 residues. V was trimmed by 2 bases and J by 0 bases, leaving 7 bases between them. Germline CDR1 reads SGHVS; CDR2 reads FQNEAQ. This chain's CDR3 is CASSLYRANTGELFF. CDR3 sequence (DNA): TGTGCCAGCAGCTTATACAGGGCGAACACCGGGGAGCTGTTTTTT. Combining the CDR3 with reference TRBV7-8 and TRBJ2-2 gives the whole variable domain GAGVSQSPRYKVAKRGQDVALRCDPISGHVSLFWYQQALGQGPEFLTYFQNEAQLDKSGLPSDRFFAERPEGSVSTLKIQRTQQEDSAVYLCASSLYRANTGELFFGEGSRLTVL.

The CDR3 DNA reads TGCAGCGTTGAAACAGGGAGGACCCAGTACTTC. Translated: CSVETGRTQYF. The chain carries TRBV29-1 and TRBJ2-5; TRBD1 is a possible D gene (6 bases). The CDR3 spans 11 residues. The V gene's germline CDR1 is SQVTM and CDR2 ANQGSEA. V lost 2 bases and J lost 7, with 8 bases in between.

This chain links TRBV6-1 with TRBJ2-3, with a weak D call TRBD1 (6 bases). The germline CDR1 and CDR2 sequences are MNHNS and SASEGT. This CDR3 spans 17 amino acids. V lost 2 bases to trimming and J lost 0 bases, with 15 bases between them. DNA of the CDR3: TGTGCCAGCAGTGAAAAGACAGGTCACCTTAGCACAGATACGCAGTATTTT. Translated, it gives CASSEKTGHLSTDTQYF.

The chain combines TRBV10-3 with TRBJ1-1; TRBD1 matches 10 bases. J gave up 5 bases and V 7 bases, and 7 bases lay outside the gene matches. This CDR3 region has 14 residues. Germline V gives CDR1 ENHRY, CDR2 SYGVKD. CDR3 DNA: TGTGCCATCACCTCGGACAGGGGGTTGACTGAAGCTTTCTTT. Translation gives CAITSDRGLTEAFF.

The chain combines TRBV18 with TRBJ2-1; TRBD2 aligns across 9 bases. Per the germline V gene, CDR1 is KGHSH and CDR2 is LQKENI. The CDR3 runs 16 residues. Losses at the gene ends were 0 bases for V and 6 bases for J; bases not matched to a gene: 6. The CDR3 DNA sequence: TGTGCCAGCTCACCACCGGGCGGGGGGGCTTTCAATGAGCAGTTCTTC. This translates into CASSPPGGGAFNEQFF.

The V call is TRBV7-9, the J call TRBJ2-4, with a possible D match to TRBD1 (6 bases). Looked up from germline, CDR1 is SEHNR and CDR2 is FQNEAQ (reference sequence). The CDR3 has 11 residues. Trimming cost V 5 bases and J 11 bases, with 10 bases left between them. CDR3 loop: CASSPGGVQYF. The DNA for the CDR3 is TGTGCCAGCAGCCCTGGGGGCGTTCAGTACTTC.

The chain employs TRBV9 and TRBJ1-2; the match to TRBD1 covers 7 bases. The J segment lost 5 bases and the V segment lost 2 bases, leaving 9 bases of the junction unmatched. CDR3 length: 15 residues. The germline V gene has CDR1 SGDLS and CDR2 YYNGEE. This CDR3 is CASSVSQGKRYGYTF. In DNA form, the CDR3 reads TGTGCCAGCAGCGTTTCACAGGGGAAGAGGTATGGCTACACCTTC.

The CDR3 protein is CATGRGGNTIYF. CDR3 DNA sequence: TGTGCCACGGGCAGGGGAGGAAACACCATATATTTT. The chain joins TRBV15 to TRBJ1-3, with a tentative D call TRBD1 (6 bases). Germline assignment: CDR1 LNHNV and CDR2 YYDKDF (reference sequence). Trimming left V 9 bases short and J 4 bases short, with 10 bases between. CDR3 length: 12 amino acids.

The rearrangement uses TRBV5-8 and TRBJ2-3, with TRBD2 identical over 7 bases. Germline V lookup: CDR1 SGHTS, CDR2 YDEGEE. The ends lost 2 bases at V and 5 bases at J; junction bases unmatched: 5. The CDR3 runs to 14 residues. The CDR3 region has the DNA TGTGCCAGCAGCTTCGGGGGGTACGGAGATACGCAGTATTTT. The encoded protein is CASSFGGYGDTQYF.

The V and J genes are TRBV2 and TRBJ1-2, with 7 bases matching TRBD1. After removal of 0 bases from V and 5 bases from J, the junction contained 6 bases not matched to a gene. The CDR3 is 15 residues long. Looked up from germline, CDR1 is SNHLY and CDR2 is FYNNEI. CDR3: CASSEARDSMYGYTF. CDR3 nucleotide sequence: TGTGCCAGCAGTGAAGCTAGGGACAGCATGTATGGCTACACCTTC.

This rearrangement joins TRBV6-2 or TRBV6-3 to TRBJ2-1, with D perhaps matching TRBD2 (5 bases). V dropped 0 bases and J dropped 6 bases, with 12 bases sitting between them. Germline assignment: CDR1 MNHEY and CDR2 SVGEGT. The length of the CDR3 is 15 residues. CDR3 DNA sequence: TGTGCCAGCAGTTACTCTCAACTAGTGTTCAATGAGCAGTTCTTC. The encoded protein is CASSYSQLVFNEQFF.

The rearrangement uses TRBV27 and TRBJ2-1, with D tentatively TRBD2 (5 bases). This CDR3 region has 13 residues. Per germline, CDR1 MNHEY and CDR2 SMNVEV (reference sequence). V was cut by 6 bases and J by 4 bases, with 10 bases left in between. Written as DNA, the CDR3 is TGTGCCAGCAGCCGGCGGGTGTACAATGAGCAGTTCTTC. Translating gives CASSRRVYNEQFF.

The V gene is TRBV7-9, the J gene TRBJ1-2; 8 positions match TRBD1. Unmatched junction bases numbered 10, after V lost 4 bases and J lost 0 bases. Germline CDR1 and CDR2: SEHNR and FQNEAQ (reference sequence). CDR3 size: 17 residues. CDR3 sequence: CASSSLRRTGPNYGYTF. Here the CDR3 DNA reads TGTGCCAGCAGCTCCCTTAGGAGGACAGGGCCTAACTATGGCTACACCTTC.

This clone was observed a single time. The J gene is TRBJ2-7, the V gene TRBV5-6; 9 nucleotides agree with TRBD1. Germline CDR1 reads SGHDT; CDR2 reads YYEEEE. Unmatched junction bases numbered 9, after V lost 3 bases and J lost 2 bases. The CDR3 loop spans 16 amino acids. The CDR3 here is CASSYVTGGAAYEQYF. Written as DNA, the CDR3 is TGTGCCAGCAGCTACGTTACAGGGGGCGCCGCCTACGAGCAGTACTTC.

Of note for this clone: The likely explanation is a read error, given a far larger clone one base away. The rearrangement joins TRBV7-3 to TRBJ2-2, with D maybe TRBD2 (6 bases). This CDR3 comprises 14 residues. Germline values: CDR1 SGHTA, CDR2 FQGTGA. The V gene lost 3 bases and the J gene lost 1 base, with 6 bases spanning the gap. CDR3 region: CASSFGGNTGELFF. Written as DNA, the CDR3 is TGTGCCAGCAGCTTCGGGGGGAACACCGGGGAGCTGTTTTTT.

The CDR3 loop reads CATSPGGRQGAGGYTF. DNA for the CDR3: TGTGCCACCAGCCCAGGGGGCAGACAGGGGGCTGGTGGCTACACCTTC. This chain links TRBV15 with TRBJ1-2; the match to TRBD1 covers 10 bases. The germline V gene has CDR1 LNHNV and CDR2 YYDKDF (reference sequence). This CDR3 is built from 16 residues. Trimming cost V 5 bases and J 7 bases; bases outside gene matches: 13.

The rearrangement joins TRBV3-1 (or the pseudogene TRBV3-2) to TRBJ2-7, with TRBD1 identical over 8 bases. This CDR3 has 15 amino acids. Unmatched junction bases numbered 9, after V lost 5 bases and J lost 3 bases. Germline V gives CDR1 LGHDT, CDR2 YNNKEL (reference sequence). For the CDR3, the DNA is TGTGCCAGCAGCGGGTCGACAGGGGATCTCTACGAGCAGTACTTC. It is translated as CASSGSTGDLYEQYF.

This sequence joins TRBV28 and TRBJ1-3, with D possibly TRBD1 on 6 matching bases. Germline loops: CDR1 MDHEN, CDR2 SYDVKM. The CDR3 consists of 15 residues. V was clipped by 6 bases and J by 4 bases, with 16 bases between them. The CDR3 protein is CASSTITGLGNTIYF. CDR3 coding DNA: TGTGCCAGCAGCACTATAACAGGGTTGGGAAACACCATATATTTT.

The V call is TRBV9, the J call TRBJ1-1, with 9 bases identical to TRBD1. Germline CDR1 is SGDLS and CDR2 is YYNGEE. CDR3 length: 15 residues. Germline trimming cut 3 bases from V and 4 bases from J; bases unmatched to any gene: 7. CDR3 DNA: TGTGCCAGCAGCGGACCCGGGACAGGGAGCACTGAAGCTTTCTTT. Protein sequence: CASSGPGTGSTEAFF.

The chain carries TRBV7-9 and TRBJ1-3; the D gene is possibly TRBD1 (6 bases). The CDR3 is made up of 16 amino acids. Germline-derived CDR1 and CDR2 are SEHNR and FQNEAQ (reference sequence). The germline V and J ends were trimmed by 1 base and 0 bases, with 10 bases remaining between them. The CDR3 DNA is TGTGCCAGCAGCTTAGGACAGGACTTCTCTGGAAACACCATATATTTT. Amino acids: CASSLGQDFSGNTIYF.